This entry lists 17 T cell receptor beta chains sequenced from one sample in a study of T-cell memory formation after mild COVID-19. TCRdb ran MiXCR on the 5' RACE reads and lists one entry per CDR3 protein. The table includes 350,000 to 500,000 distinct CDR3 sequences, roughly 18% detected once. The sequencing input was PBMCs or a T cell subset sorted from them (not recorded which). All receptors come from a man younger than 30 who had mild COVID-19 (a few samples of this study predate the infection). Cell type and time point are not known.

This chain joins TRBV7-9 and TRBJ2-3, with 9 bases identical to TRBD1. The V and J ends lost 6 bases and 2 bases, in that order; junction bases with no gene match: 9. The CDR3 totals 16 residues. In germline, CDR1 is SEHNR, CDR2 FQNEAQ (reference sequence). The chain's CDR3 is CASSDRDRENTDTQYF. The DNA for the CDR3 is TGTGCCAGCAGTGATCGGGACAGGGAAAACACAGATACGCAGTATTTT.

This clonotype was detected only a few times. The CDR3 sequence is CASSLKRGGQPQHF. The DNA for the CDR3 is TGTGCCAGCAGTTTAAAGAGGGGGGGTCAGCCCCAGCATTTT. This sequence joins TRBV27 and TRBJ1-5, with D tentatively TRBD1 (6 bases). V was clipped by 2 bases and J by 6 bases, with 11 bases between them. There are 14 residues in the CDR3. Germline-derived CDR1 and CDR2 are MNHEY and SMNVEV (reference sequence).

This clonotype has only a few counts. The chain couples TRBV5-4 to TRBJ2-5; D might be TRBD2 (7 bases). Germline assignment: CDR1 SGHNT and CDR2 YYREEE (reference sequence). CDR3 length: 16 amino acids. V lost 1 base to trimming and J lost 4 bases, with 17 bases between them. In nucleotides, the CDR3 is TGTGCCAGCAGCTTGAGGGGGGGCGGGACTTCAGAGACCCAGTACTTC. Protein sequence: CASSLRGGGTSETQYF.

CDR3 sequence: CASSYPARGAGGTDTQYF. CDR3 in DNA: TGTGCCAGCAGTTACCCAGCTCGTGGAGCGGGGGGGACAGATACGCAGTATTTT. The genes are TRBV6-6 and TRBJ2-3, with TRBD2 identical over 10 bases. The V and J ends lost 2 bases and 3 bases, in that order; junction bases with no gene match: 11. The CDR3 is made up of 18 amino acids. Germline V gene sequence: CDR1 MNHNY, CDR2 SVGAGI (reference sequence).

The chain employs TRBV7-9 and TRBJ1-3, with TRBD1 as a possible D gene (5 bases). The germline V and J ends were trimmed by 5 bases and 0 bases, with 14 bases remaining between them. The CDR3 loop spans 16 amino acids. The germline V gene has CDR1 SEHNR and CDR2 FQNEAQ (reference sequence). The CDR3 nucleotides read TGTGCCAGCAGCGCCGGCCCAGGGAGCTCTGGAAACACCATATATTTT. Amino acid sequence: CASSAGPGSSGNTIYF.

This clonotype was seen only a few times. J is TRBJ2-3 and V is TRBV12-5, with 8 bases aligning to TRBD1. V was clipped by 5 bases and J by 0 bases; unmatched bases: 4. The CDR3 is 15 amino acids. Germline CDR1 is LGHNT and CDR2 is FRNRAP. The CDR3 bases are TGTGCTAGTGGTCCCCGACAGGGGAGCACAGATACGCAGTATTTT. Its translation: CASGPRQGSTDTQYF.

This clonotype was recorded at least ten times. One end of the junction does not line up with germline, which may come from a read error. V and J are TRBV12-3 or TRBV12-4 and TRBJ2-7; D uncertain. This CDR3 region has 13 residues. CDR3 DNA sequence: TGTGCCAGCAGCTTAGTGGGGTCGTACGAGCAGTACTTC. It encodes CASSLVGSYEQYF.

This CDR3 is CASSTPIRGKSTDTQYF. CDR3 coding DNA: TGTGCCAGCAGCACACCCATCCGGGGGAAGAGCACAGATACGCAGTATTTT. The V and J genes are TRBV6-2 or TRBV6-3 and TRBJ2-3, with a possible D match to TRBD2 (6 bases). The V end was cut by 6 bases, the J end by 0 bases, with 19 bases between. The CDR3 consists of 17 residues. The germline V gene has CDR1 MNHEY and CDR2 SVGEGT.

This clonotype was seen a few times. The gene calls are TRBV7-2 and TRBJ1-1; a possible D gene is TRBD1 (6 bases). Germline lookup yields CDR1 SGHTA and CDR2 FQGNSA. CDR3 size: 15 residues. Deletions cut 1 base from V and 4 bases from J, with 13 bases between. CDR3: CASSLVGAGSTEAFF. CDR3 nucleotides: TGTGCCAGCAGCTTAGTGGGGGCGGGGAGCACTGAAGCTTTCTTT.

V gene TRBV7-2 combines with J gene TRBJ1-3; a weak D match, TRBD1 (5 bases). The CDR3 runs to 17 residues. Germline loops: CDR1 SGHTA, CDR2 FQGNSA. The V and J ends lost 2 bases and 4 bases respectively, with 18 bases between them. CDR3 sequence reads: CASSLRGPTAGGNTIYF. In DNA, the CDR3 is TGTGCCAGCAGCTTAAGGGGACCGACGGCGGGAGGAAACACCATATATTTT.

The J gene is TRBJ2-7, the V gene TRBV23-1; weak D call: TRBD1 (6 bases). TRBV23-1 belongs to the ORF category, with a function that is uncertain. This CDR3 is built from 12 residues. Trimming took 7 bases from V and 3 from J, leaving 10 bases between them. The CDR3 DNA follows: TGCGCCAGCACCTCAGGGGACTACGAGCAGTACGTC. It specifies CASTSGDYEQYV.

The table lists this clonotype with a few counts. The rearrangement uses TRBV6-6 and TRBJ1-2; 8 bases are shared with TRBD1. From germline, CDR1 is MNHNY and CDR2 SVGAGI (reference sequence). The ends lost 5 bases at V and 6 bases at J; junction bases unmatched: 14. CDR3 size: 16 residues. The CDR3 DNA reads TGTGCCAGCAGTAATCCCTCCCAGGGGGCAGGGGATGGCTACACCTTC. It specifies CASSNPSQGAGDGYTF.

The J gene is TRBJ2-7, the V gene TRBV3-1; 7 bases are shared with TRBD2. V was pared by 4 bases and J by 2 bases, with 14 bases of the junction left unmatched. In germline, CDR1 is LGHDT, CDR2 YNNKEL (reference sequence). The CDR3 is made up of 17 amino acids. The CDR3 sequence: CASSPTVGGGLTYEQYV. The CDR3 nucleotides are TGTGCCAGCAGCCCAACTGTGGGCGGGGGATTAACCTACGAGCAGTACGTC.

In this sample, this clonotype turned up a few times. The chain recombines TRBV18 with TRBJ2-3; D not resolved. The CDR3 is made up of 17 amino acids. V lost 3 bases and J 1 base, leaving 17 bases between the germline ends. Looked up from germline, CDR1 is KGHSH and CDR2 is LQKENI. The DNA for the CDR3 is TGTGCCAGCTCACCCTCCTTCGCGATAGAGGGCACAGATACGCAGTATTTT. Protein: CASSPSFAIEGTDTQYF.

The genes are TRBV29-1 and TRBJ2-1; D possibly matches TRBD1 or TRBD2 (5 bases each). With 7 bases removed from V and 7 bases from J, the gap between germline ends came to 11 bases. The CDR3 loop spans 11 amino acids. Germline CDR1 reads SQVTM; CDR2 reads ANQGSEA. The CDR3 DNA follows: TGCAGCGCCCCGAGGGGAAATGAGCAGTTCTTC. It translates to CSAPRGNEQFF.

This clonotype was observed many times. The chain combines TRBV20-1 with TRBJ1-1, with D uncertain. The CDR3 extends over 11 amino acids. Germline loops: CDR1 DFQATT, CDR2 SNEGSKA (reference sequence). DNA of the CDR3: TGCAGCCCCGTAGGAGAAACTGAAGCTTTCTTT. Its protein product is CSPVGETEAFF.

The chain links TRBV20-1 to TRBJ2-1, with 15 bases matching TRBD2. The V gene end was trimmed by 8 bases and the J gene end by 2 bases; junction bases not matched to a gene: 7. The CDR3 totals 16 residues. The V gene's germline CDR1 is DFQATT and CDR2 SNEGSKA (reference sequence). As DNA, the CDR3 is TGCAGTCCGCCGGGACTAGCGGGGGGTACCTACAATGAGCAGTTCTTC. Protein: CSPPGLAGGTYNEQFF.